Following are 8 T cell receptor beta chains from one sample sequenced in a study of OX40 agonist ivuxolimab in advanced cancers. Sequencing used immunoSEQ multiplex PCR; TCRdb keeps in-frame clones, though not all of them. This sample has approximately 70,000 clones, with 80% to 90% found just once. The starting material was CD4+ or CD8+ T cells sorted from blood, obtained in a trial of the OX40 agonist ivuxolimab. The receptors stem from an adult with an advanced solid tumor such as melanoma, head and neck, liver or kidney cancer.

The chain uses TRBV20-1 and TRBJ1-4; perhaps TRBD1 as D (5 bases). CDR3 size: 11 residues. The ends were cut back, 6 bases at V and 8 bases at J, with 10 bases in the middle. Germline assignment: CDR1 DFQATT and CDR2 SNEGSKA (reference sequence). The CDR3 DNA reads as TGCAGTGCGTGGGGGAACGAAAAACTGTTTTTT. It codes for CSAWGNEKLFF.

The chain employs TRBV7-9 and TRBJ2-3, with 9 bases lining up with TRBD2. In germline, CDR1 is SEHNR, CDR2 FQNEAQ (reference sequence). Losses at the gene ends were 2 bases for V and 6 bases for J; bases not matched to a gene: 12. There are 17 residues in the CDR3. In nucleotides, the CDR3 is TGTGCCAGCAGCTTAAAGGGGAGGGGACTAGCAAGCGATACGCAGTATTTT. Protein: CASSLKGRGLASDTQYF.

The chain recombines TRBV12-1 with TRBJ2-7. TRBV12-1 is a pseudogene segment. The CDR3 has 15 amino acids. The CDR3 coding sequence is TGTGCCAGCAGCTGGAAGGGTCTACCGACCTACGAGCAGTACTTC. Its protein is CASSWKGLPTYEQYF.

This chain joins TRBV7-3 and TRBJ2-3; D is uncertain. The CDR3 length is 15 residues. Germline CDR1 reads SGHTA; CDR2 reads FQGTGA. The V end lost 5 bases, the J end lost 0 bases, and 12 bases lay between the germline ends. This CDR3 is CASSRTFASTDTQYF. CDR3 in DNA: TGTGCCAGCAGCCGAACCTTCGCTAGCACAGATACGCAGTATTTT. Filled out from reference TRBV7-3 and TRBJ2-3, the complete variable domain reads GAGVSQTPSNKVTEKGKYVELRCDPISGHTALYWYRQSLGQGPEFLIYFQGTGAADDSGLPNDRFFAVRPEGSVSTLKIQRTERGDSAVYLCASSRTFASTDTQYFGPGTRLTVL.

V gene TRBV5-1 combines with J gene TRBJ2-1, with TRBD2 matching over 9 bases. The ends lost 4 bases at V and 0 bases at J; junction bases unmatched: 14. In germline, CDR1 is SGHRS, CDR2 YFSETQ. CDR3 length equals 19 residues. The CDR3 sequence is CASSQDGSGGLSSYNEQFF. The CDR3 nucleotides are TGCGCCAGCAGCCAGGATGGTAGCGGGGGCTTGAGCTCCTACAATGAGCAGTTCTTC. Full variable domain (outside the CDR3, taken from reference TRBV5-1 and TRBJ2-1): KAGVTQTPRYLIKTRGQQVTLSCSPISGHRSVSWYQQTPGQGLQFLFEYFSETQRNKGNFPGRFSGRQFSNSRSEMNVSTLELGDSALYLCASSQDGSGGLSSYNEQFFGPGTRLTVL.

The chain employs TRBV5-4 and TRBJ1-6; TRBD1 might be the D (5 bases). Germline-derived CDR1 and CDR2 are SGHNT and YYREEE (reference sequence). Deletions cut 4 bases from V and 7 bases from J, with 9 bases between. The CDR3 length is 13 residues. The CDR3 is CASSDSGNSPLHF. CDR3 bases: TGTGCCAGCAGCGACTCAGGGAATTCACCCCTCCACTTT.

As for this clone: Its ends do not fully match the called genes, so a read error is possible. V is TRBV28 and J is TRBJ2-5, with D possibly being TRBD2 (5 bases). Looked up from germline, CDR1 is MDHEN and CDR2 is SYDVKM. The CDR3 totals 11 residues. For the CDR3, the DNA is TGTGCCAGCAGTACTAGAGAGGCCCAGTACTTC. Encoded protein: CASSTREAQYF.

This chain joins TRBV4-1 and TRBJ1-4; no definite D call. The CDR3 has 18 residues. Trimming took 0 bases from V and 0 from J, leaving 14 bases between them. Germline V gene sequence: CDR1 MGHRA, CDR2 YSYEKL. CDR3 residues: CASSQEITPFATNEKLFF. CDR3 nucleotide sequence: TGCGCCAGCAGCCAAGAAATCACTCCCTTCGCAACTAATGAAAAACTGTTTTTT.